This T cell receptor beta chain appears in the sequencing data of a study of somatic mutations in cytotoxic T cells in rheumatoid arthritis. Overall study context: Immediately following diagnosis and ahead of any treatment, patient blood (roughly 30 ml EDTA) was drawn.

General study findings and limits: The clonality of CD8+ T cells was not significantly different between rheumatoid arthritis patients and age-matched healthy controls. There was no knowledge of the antigen targets of the expanded CD8+ clones.

The method was immunoSEQ multiplex PCR; TCRdb's version includes in-frame clones alone and lacks a portion of them. The sample lists under 20,000 clones, more than 70% occurring once. Once isolated by positive magnetic bead selection, the CD4+ and CD8+ cells had their purity checked by flow cytometry. Trimming stripped 3 bases from V and 6 bases from J, with 9 bases between. The CDR3 has 14 amino acids. Germline V gene data show CDR1 as MNHEY and CDR2 as SMNVEV (reference sequence). Note on this clone: The antigen is unknown.

The chain couples TRBV27 to TRBJ1-6, with D unclear. Sequences were obtained from CD8+ T cells sorted from blood. This receptor was identified in an adult with rheumatoid arthritis. As DNA, the CDR3 is TGTGCCAGCAGTTTGGGTTTGGGTAATTCACCCCTCCACTTT. Residues: CASSLGLGNSPLHF.